This T cell receptor (beta chain) was captured by sequencing in a study of blood T cell repertoires in COVID-19. Using immunoSEQ multiplex PCR, the repertoire was profiled, and TCRdb retains in-frame clones only, with some absent. Found here are about 97,000 clones, around 87% of them singletons; the top ten hold just under 20%. Germline CDR1 reads LGHNA; CDR2 reads YSLEER. The trim removed 6 bases at V and 14 bases at J, leaving 18 bases unmatched. CDR3 length: 16 amino acids. This TCR derives from a human donor in a cohort sampled during active COVID-19. The chain couples TRBV4-3 to TRBJ2-1; 11 nucleotides agree with TRBD2. Sequencing input: peripheral blood. CDR3 in DNA: TGCGCCAGCAGTCTTCCGGAGGGTGTAGCGGGAGGGCTTAAGTTCTTC. Protein: CASSLPEGVAGGLKFF.